This T cell receptor (beta chain) was retrieved from a study of shared clonotypes between healthy human individuals. Positive CCR7 selection of CD45RO-negative cells yielded the naive CD8 cells, and terminally differentiated effector memory CD45RA+ cells were excluded. This clone was seen only once. The sample contains more than one DNA sequence encoding this CDR3. V dropped 5 bases and J dropped 2; count of bases not matched to a gene: 2. The CDR3 sequence is 13 residues long. CDR1 is LNHDA and CDR2 is SQIVND in the germline V gene (reference sequence). Profiling relied on immunoSEQ multiplex PCR, and the TCRdb table lists in-frame clones only, not all of them. The sample lists roughly 2,000,000 clones, approximately 94% occurring once.

The specimen sequenced was naive CD8+ T cells sorted from blood. The source of this sequence is a man aged 18 to 35 in good health. This chain links TRBV19 with TRBJ2-7, with 8 bases lining up with TRBD2. The CDR3 protein is CASSAGLAYEQYF. The CDR3 bases are TGTGCCAGTAGTGCGGGACTAGCCTACGAGCAGTACTTC.